This T cell receptor beta chain was profiled in a study of cytomegalovirus exposure and HLA in healthy donors. This CDR3 has 20 amino acids. Looked up from germline, CDR1 is SGHVS and CDR2 is FQNEAQ. The V segment lost 5 bases and the J segment 0 bases; nucleotides outside the gene matches: 15. Amplification used 60 Vbeta primers and 13 Jbeta primers. Original data processing: Later analysis identified tens of millions of unique TCR beta chains, around 10 million shared. Generated by immunoSEQ multiplex PCR, the TCRdb table keeps only in-frame clones and is missing some. V, J and clone size are those of that table, while D and trimming were read from the DNA. Of more than 85,000 clones in the sample, about 62% were seen once. Overall study findings and caveats: Later work associated fewer than 20,000 TCR beta sequences with HLA alleles at 0.05 false discovery rate.

Concerning this clone: Antigen specificity is unknown.

Specimen: PBMCs. This TCR derives from a human donor in good health. This chain links TRBV7-8 with TRBJ2-1; 11 nucleotides line up with TRBD2. CDR3 nucleotide sequence: TGTGCCAGCAGCAGACAACCCGGGACTAGCGGACGGCGCTCCTACAATGAGCAGTTCTTC. Protein: CASSRQPGTSGRRSYNEQFF.